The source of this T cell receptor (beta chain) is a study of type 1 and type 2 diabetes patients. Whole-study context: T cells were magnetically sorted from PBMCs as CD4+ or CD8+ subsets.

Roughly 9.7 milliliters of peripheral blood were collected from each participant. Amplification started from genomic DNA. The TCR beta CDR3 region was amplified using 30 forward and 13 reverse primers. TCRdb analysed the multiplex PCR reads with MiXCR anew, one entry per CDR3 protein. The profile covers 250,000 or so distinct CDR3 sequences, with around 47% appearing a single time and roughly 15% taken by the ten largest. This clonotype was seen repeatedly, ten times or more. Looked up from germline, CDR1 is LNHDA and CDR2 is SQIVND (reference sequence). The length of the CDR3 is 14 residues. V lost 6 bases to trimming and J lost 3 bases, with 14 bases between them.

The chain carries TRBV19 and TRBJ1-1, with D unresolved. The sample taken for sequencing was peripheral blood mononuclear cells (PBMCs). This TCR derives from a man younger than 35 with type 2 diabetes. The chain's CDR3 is CASRERTDYTEAFF. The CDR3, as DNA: TGTGCCAGTAGGGAGCGGACCGACTACACTGAAGCTTTCTTT.